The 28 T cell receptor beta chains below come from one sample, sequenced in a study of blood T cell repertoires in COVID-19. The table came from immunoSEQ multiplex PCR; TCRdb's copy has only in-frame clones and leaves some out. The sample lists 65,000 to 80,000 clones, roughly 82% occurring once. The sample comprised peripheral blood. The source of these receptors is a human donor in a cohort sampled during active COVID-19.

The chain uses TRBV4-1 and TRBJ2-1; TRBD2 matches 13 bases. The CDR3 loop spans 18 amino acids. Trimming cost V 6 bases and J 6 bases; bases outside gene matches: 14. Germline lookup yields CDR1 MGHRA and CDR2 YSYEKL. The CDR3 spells CASSPGLAGKLLVNEQFF. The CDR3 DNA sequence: TGCGCCAGCAGTCCGGGACTAGCGGGGAAGTTACTTGTCAATGAGCAGTTCTTC.

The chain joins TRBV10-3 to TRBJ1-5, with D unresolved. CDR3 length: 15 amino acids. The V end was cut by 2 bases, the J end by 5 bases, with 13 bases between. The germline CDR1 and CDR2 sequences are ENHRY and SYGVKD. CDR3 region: CAISEGRGRYQPQHF. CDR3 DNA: TGTGCCATCAGTGAGGGGCGGGGTAGGTATCAGCCCCAGCATTTT.

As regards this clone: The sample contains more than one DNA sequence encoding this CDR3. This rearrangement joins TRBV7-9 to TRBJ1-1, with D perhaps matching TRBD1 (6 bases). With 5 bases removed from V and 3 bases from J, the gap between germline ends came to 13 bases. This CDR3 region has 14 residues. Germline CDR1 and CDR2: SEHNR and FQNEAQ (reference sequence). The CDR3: CASSPGQGDTEAFF. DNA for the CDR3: TGTGCCAGCAGCCCGGGACAAGGTGACACTGAAGCTTTCTTT.

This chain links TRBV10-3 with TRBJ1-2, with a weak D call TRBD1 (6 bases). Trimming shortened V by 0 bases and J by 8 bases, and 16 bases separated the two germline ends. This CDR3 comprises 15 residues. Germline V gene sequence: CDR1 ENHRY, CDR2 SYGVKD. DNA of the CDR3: TGTGCCATCAGTGAGTCTGAACAGGGTGTGCAGGGCTACACCTTC. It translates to CAISESEQGVQGYTF.

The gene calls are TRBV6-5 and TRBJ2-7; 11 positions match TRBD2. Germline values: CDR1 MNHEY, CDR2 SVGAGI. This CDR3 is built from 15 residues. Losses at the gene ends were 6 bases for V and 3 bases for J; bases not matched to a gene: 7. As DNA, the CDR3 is TGTGCCAGCAGATCCGGGACTAGCGGAGGCTACGAGCAGTACTTC. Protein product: CASRSGTSGGYEQYF.

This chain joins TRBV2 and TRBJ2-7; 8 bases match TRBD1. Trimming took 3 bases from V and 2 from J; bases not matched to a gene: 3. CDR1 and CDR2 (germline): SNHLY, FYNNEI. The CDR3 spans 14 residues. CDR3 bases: TGTGCCAGCAGTGACGGGACAGGCGCCTACGAGCAGTACTTC. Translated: CASSDGTGAYEQYF.

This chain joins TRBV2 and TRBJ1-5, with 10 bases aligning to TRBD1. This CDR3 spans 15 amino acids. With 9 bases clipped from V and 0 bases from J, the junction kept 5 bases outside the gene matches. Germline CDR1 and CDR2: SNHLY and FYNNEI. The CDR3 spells CASKDRGLSNQPQHF. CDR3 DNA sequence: TGTGCCAGTAAAGACAGGGGGCTTAGCAATCAGCCCCAGCATTTT.

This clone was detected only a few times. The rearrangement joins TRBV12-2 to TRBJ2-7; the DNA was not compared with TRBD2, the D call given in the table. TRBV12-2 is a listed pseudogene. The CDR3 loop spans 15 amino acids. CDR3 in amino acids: CASREPGGRPYEQYF. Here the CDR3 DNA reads TGTGCAAGTCGCGAGCCGGGTGGCAGACCCTACGAGCAGTACTTC.

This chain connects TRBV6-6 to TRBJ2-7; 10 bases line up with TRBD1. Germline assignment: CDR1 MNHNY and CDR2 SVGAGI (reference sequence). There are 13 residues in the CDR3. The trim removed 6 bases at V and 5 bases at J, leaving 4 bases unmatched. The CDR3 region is CASRRQGANEQYF. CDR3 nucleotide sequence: TGTGCCAGCAGGCGACAGGGGGCCAACGAGCAGTACTTC.

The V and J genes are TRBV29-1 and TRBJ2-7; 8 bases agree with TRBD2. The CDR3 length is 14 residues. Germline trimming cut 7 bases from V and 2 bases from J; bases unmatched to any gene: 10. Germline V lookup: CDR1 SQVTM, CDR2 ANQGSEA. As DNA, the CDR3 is TGCAGCGAATACAGTCGGGAGGGCACCTACGAGCAGTACTTC. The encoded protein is CSEYSREGTYEQYF.

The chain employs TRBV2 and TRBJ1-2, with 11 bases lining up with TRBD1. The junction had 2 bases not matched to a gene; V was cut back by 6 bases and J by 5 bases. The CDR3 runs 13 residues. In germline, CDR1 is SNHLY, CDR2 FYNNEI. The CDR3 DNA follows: TGTGCCAGCAGGGGACAGGGGGTGTATGGCTACACCTTC. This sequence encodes CASRGQGVYGYTF.

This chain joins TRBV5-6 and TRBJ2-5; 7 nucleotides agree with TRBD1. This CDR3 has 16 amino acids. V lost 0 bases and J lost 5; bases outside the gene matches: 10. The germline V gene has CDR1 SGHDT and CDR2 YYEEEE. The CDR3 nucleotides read TGTGCCAGCAGCTTGGGGACAGGTCTCCTAACGGAGACCCAGTACTTC. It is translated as CASSLGTGLLTETQYF.

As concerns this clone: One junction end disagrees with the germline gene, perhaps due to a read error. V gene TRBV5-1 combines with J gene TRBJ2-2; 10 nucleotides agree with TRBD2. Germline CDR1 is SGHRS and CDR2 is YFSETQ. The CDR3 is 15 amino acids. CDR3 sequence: CARSGGGPTTGELFF. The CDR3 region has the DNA TGCGCCCGCAGCGGGGGGGGGCCGACCACCGGGGAGCTGTTTTTT.

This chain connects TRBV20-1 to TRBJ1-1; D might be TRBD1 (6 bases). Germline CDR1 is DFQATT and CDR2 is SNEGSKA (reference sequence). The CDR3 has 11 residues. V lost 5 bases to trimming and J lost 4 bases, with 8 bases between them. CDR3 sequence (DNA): TGCAGTGCTGGCAGGGGCACTGAAGCTTTCTTT. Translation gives CSAGRGTEAFF.

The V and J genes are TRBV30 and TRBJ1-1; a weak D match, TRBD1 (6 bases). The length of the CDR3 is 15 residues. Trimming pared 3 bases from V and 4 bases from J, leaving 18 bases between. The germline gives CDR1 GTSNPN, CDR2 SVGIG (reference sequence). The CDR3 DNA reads TGTGCCTGGAGAGGGCAGGGGCTCCGGGGCACTGAAGCTTTCTTT. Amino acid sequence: CAWRGQGLRGTEAFF.

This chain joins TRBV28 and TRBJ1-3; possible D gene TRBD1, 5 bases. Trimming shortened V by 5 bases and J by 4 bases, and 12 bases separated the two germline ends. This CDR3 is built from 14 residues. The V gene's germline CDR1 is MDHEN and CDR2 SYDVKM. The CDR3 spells CASSRGDLGNTIYF. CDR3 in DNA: TGTGCCAGCAGTCGGGGGGATTTAGGAAACACCATATATTTT.

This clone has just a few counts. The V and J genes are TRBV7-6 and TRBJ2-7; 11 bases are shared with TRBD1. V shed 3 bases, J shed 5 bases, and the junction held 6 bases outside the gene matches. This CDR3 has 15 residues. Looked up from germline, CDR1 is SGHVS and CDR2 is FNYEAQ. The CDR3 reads CASSFGQGAKNEQYF. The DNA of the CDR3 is TGTGCCAGCAGCTTCGGACAGGGGGCTAAGAACGAGCAGTACTTC.

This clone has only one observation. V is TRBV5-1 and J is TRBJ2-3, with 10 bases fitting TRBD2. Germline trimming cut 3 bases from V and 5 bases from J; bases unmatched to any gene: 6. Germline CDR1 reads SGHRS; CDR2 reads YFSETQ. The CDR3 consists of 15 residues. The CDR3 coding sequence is TGCGCCAGCAGCTATACTAGCGGGATGGTAGATACGCAGTATTTT. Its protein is CASSYTSGMVDTQYF.

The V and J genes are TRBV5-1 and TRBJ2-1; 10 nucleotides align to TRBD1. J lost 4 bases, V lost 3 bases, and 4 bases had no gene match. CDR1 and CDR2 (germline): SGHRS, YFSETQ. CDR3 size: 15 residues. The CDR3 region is CASSSRQGAYNEQFF. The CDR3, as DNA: TGCGCCAGCAGCTCTAGACAGGGGGCGTACAATGAGCAGTTCTTC.

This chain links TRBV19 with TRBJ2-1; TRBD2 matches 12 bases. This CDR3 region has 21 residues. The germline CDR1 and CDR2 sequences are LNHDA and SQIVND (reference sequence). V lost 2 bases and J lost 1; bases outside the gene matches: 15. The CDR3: CASSINSPSGRAPISYNEQFF. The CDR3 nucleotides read TGTGCCAGTAGTATAAATTCCCCTAGCGGGAGGGCCCCTATTTCCTACAATGAGCAGTTCTTC.

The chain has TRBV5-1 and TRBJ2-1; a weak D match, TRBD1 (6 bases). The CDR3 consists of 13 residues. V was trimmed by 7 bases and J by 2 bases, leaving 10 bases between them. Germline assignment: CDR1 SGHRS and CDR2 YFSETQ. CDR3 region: CASQGTPYNEQFF. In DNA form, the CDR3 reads TGCGCCAGCCAAGGGACACCCTACAATGAGCAGTTCTTC.

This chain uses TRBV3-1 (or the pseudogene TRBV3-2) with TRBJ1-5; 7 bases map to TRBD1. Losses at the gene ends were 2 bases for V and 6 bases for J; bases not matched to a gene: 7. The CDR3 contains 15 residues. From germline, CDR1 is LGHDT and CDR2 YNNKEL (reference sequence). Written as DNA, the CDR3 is TGTGCCAGCAGCCAAAGTCCAGAGGGGGCTCAGCCCCAGCATTTT. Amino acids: CASSQSPEGAQPQHF.

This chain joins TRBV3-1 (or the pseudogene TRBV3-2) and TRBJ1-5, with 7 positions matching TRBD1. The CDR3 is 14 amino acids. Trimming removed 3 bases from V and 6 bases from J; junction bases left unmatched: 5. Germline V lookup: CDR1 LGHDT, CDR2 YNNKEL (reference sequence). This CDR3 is CASSHDRVGQPQHF. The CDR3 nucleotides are TGTGCCAGCAGCCACGACAGGGTCGGTCAGCCCCAGCATTTT.

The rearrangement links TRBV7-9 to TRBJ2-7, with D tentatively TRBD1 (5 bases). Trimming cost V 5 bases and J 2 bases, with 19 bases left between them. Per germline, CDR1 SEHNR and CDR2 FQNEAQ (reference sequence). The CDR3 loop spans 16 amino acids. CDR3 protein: CASSPDSSGLAYEQYF. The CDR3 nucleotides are TGTGCCAGCAGCCCCGACAGTTCTGGGCTGGCCTACGAGCAGTACTTC.

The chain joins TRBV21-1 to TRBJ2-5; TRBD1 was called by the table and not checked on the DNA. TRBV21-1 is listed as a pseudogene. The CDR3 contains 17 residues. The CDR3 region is CASSPNQRTPGGETQYF. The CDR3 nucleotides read TGTGCCAGCTCCCCCAATCAGCGGACCCCAGGGGGAGAGACCCAGTACTTC.

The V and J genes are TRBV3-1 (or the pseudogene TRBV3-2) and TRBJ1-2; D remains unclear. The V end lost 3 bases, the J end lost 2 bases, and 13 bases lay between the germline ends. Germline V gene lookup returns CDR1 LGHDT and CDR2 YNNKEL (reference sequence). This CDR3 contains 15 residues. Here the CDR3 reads CASSQSSGRNYGYTF. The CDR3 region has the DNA TGTGCCAGCAGCCAGTCGAGCGGACGAAACTATGGCTACACCTTC.

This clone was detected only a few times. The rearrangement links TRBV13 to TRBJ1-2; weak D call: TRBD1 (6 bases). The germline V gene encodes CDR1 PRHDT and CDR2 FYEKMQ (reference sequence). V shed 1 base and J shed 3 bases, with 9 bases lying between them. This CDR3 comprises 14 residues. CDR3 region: CASSLDGGHYGYTF. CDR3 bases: TGTGCCAGCAGCTTAGATGGGGGCCACTATGGCTACACCTTC.

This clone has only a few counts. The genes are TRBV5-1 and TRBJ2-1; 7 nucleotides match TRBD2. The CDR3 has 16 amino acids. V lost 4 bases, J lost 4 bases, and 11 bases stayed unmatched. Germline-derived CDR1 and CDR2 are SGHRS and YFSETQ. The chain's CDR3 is CASSLGEGGPYNEQFF. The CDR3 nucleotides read TGCGCCAGCAGCCTGGGGGAGGGAGGACCTTACAATGAGCAGTTCTTC. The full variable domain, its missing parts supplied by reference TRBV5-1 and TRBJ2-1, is KAGVTQTPRYLIKTRGQQVTLSCSPISGHRSVSWYQQTPGQGLQFLFEYFSETQRNKGNFPGRFSGRQFSNSRSEMNVSTLELGDSALYLCASSLGEGGPYNEQFFGPGTRLTVL.